Following are 21 T cell receptor beta chains from one sample sequenced in a study of Graves' ophthalmopathy and Graves' hyperthyroidism. The authors amplified TCR beta CDR3 regions, and they did so from RNA transcripts for repertoire sequencing. HTBI-primed first-round RT-PCR preceded second-round multiplex PCR. TCRdb analysed the multiplex PCR reads with MiXCR anew, one entry per CDR3 protein. The sample lists roughly 1.1 million distinct CDR3 sequences; 35% to 40% were seen once. Input material: peripheral blood or thyroid tissue (not recorded which). Receptors were obtained from an adult man with Graves' hyperthyroidism.

The CDR3 DNA sequence: TGCGCCAGCAGCATCGGACAGGGCCTCACCGGGGAGCTGTTTTTT. Amino acids: CASSIGQGLTGELFF. The genes are TRBV5-1 and TRBJ2-2; 8 bases are shared with TRBD1. The CDR3 sequence is 15 residues long. V lost 4 bases to trimming and J lost 4 bases; unmatched junction nucleotides: 6. CDR1 SGHRS and CDR2 YFSETQ come from the germline V gene.

The chain joins TRBV2 to TRBJ2-2, with D perhaps matching TRBD1 (5 bases). The V end was cut by 10 bases, the J end by 0 bases, with 18 bases between. Per germline, CDR1 SNHLY and CDR2 FYNNEI. This CDR3 contains 16 residues. For the CDR3, the DNA is TGTGCCACCCTGCGTGGGGCGAGTTCGAACACCGGGGAGCTGTTTTTT. As protein: CATLRGASSNTGELFF.

This clonotype was recorded at least ten times. J is TRBJ2-7 and V is TRBV20-1; no firm D call. The V gene's germline CDR1 is DFQATT and CDR2 SNEGSKA (reference sequence). The CDR3 loop spans 12 amino acids. Trimming took off 6 bases at V and 5 bases at J, with 14 bases between the two ends. The CDR3 spells CSAHVVGHEQYF. The DNA for the CDR3 is TGCAGTGCCCACGTTGTAGGCCACGAGCAGTACTTC.

The chain couples TRBV7-3 to TRBJ2-7; D call uncertain. Between the trimmed V and J ends, which lost 4 bases and 3 bases, there was a span of 10 bases. This CDR3 is 13 amino acids long. The germline V gene has CDR1 SGHTA and CDR2 FQGTGA. The CDR3 loop reads CASSYDSNYEQYF. The CDR3 coding sequence is TGTGCCAGCAGCTACGATTCTAACTACGAGCAGTACTTC.

This clonotype was detected many times. The V call is TRBV7-2, the J call TRBJ1-1; D is possibly TRBD1 (5 bases). CDR3 length: 13 amino acids. Germline CDR1 reads SGHTA; CDR2 reads FQGNSA. V gave up 4 bases and J gave up 3 bases, with 9 bases separating them. CDR3 amino acids: CASSSRVDTEAFF. The CDR3 DNA reads TGTGCCAGCAGCTCCAGGGTTGACACTGAAGCTTTCTTT.

V gene TRBV11-1 combines with J gene TRBJ2-7, with D unresolved. With 6 bases removed from V and 4 bases from J, the gap between germline ends came to 7 bases. The germline V gene has CDR1 SGHAT and CDR2 FQDESV (reference sequence). The CDR3 has 11 amino acids. Here the CDR3 DNA reads TGTGCCAGCAGATCCTTTTACGAGCAGTACTTC. Translating gives CASRSFYEQYF.

The rearrangement joins TRBV12-3 or TRBV12-4 to TRBJ2-7; TRBD1 agrees at 8 bases. The CDR3 totals 12 residues. V lost 8 bases, J lost 5 bases, and 5 bases stayed unmatched. The CDR3 reads CASGQGVHEQYF. The CDR3, as DNA: TGTGCCAGCGGACAGGGTGTCCACGAGCAGTACTTC.

Many counts were recorded for this clonotype. The chain joins TRBV20-1 to TRBJ2-7; a possible D gene is TRBD1 (6 bases). This CDR3 has 13 amino acids. With 6 bases removed from V and 3 bases from J, the gap between germline ends came to 15 bases. Germline CDR1 reads DFQATT; CDR2 reads SNEGSKA (reference sequence). CDR3 sequence reads: CSAAGQKYYEQYF. Here the CDR3 DNA reads TGCAGTGCAGCCGGACAGAAGTACTACGAGCAGTACTTC.

The chain is built from TRBV6-4 and TRBJ1-6; no firm D call. The CDR3 has 13 amino acids. Germline loops: CDR1 MRHNA, CDR2 SNTAGT. The V gene lost 7 bases and the J gene lost 15 bases, with 19 bases spanning the gap. The CDR3 nucleotides are TGTGCCAGCACCGAGAGGACTGCCCCTCTCCTCCACTTT. Encoded protein: CASTERTAPLLHF.

This clonotype was seen a handful of times. The chain couples TRBV10-3 to TRBJ2-5, with a tentative D call TRBD2 (6 bases). Trimming pared 4 bases from V and 2 bases from J, leaving 8 bases between. The CDR3 is made up of 13 amino acids. CDR1 is ENHRY and CDR2 is SYGVKD in the germline V gene. CDR3 DNA: TGTGCCATCAGTGTTAGCGGACAAGAGACCCAGTACTTC. Translated: CAISVSGQETQYF.

Ten or more counts support this clonotype. The rearrangement uses TRBV7-2 and TRBJ2-5; 7 positions match TRBD1. The CDR3 is 13 residues long. Germline CDR1 reads SGHTA; CDR2 reads FQGNSA. V was clipped by 5 bases and J by 5 bases; unmatched bases: 5. The CDR3 loop reads CASSPDRDETQYF. The CDR3 DNA reads TGTGCCAGCAGCCCCGACAGGGATGAGACCCAGTACTTC.

The DNA of the CDR3 is TGTGCCAGCAGCTGGGGGCCCGGAACCTACGAGCAGTACTTC. The encoded protein is CASSWGPGTYEQYF. This chain links TRBV7-2 with TRBJ2-7; the D gene is possibly TRBD1 (6 bases). This CDR3 has 14 residues. Germline lookup yields CDR1 SGHTA and CDR2 FQGNSA. The V gene lost 4 bases and the J gene lost 2 bases, with 12 bases spanning the gap.

This clonotype was counted ten times or more. Compared with germline, one end of the junction differs, possibly owing to a read error. CDR3 DNA: TGCAGCGTCGAGCCAGCTTTTCAATTC. Translated, it gives CSVEPAFQF. V is TRBV29-1 and J is TRBJ2-5; D unclear. CDR3 length: 9 residues. Per the germline V gene, CDR1 is SQVTM and CDR2 is ANQGSEA.

Note on this clonotype: A much larger clone lies a single base off, so this may be a read error. The J gene is TRBJ2-7, the V gene TRBV5-6; possibly TRBD1 for D (6 bases). Trimming took 7 bases from V and 6 from J, leaving 14 bases between them. The germline V gene has CDR1 SGHDT and CDR2 YYEEEE. The CDR3 is made up of 12 amino acids. CDR3 protein: CASGSGTIEQYF. The CDR3 DNA reads TGTGCCAGCGGCTCTGGGACAATCGAGCAGTACTTC.

V usage is TRBV20-1 and J usage is TRBJ1-5; 7 bases match TRBD1. Germline loops: CDR1 DFQATT, CDR2 SNEGSKA (reference sequence). With V trimmed by 3 bases and J by 1 base, 6 bases remained unmatched. The CDR3 sequence is 15 residues long. CDR3 amino acids: CSASRGIGSNQPQHF. DNA of the CDR3: TGCAGTGCTAGCAGGGGGATCGGCAGCAATCAGCCCCAGCATTTT.

This clonotype showed up just a few times. The gene calls are TRBV10-3 and TRBJ2-5; D is perhaps TRBD1 (6 bases). Trimming took 10 bases from V and 6 from J, leaving 21 bases between them. The CDR3 extends over 14 amino acids. The V gene's germline CDR1 is ENHRY and CDR2 SYGVKD. The CDR3, as DNA: TGTGCCAGCAGAAGTGTGAAGGGGGTGAAGACCCAGTACTTC. As protein: CASRSVKGVKTQYF.

This clonotype came up many times. The gene calls are TRBV6-5 and TRBJ2-2; TRBD1 agrees at 8 bases. Germline CDR1 reads MNHEY; CDR2 reads SVGAGI. V gave up 8 bases and J gave up 12 bases; unmatched junction bases: 11. The CDR3 extends over 13 amino acids. The CDR3, as DNA: TGTGCCAGCGGCGGACGTACAGGGGGTCAGCTGTTTTTT. It codes for CASGGRTGGQLFF.

This clonotype has only a few counts. This chain uses TRBV19 with TRBJ2-2, with D unresolved. Germline lookup yields CDR1 LNHDA and CDR2 SQIVND (reference sequence). CDR3 length equals 14 residues. V was cut by 5 bases and J by 0 bases, with 7 bases left in between. The CDR3 DNA reads TGTGCCAGTAGTGAACAGACGAACACCGGGGAGCTGTTTTTT. Translating gives CASSEQTNTGELFF.

A word on this clonotype: Being one base from a much bigger clone, this may be a read error. The rearrangement links TRBV20-1 to TRBJ2-7, with 7 positions matching TRBD1. Germline CDR1 reads DFQATT; CDR2 reads SNEGSKA (reference sequence). The CDR3 is 14 amino acids. Germline trimming cut 5 bases from V and 3 bases from J; bases unmatched to any gene: 10. The CDR3 DNA reads TGCAGTGCTCAGGGGGTCCAGAGGGGCTACGAGCAGTACTTC. Protein: CSAQGVQRGYEQYF.

The gene calls are TRBV30 and TRBJ2-5; D is unresolved. The V gene lost 0 bases and the J gene lost 1 base, with 6 bases spanning the gap. This CDR3 is 13 amino acids long. CDR1 GTSNPN and CDR2 SVGIG come from the germline V gene (reference sequence). CDR3 loop: CAWSVQSQETQYF. DNA of the CDR3: TGTGCCTGGAGTGTACAGTCCCAAGAGACCCAGTACTTC. Filled out from reference TRBV30 and TRBJ2-5, the complete variable domain reads SQTIHQWPATLVQPVGSPLSLECTVEGTSNPNLYWYRQAAGRGLQLLFYSVGIGQISSEVPQNLSASRPQDRQFILSSKKLLLSDSGFYLCAWSVQSQETQYFGPGTRLLVL.

A word on this clonotype: A much more abundant neighbour one base away suggests this may be a read error. The rearrangement joins TRBV29-1 to TRBJ2-7; TRBD2 agrees at 9 bases. From germline, CDR1 is SQVTM and CDR2 ANQGSEA. The CDR3 is 16 amino acids. The CDR3 DNA follows: TGCAGCATTGAAGATCGCGGGGGGACTAGCCTTCCCGAGCAGTACTTC. Amino acids: CSIEDRGGTSLPEQYF.